The rows below give T cell receptor beta chains drawn from one sample of a study of T cell responses to AZD1222 COVID-19 vaccine. The protocol was immunoSEQ multiplex PCR, while the TCRdb copy is restricted to in-frame clones and leaves out a portion. The data show some 140,000 clones, approximately 80% seen once. Material: peripheral blood, obtained on day 0 of AZD1222 vaccination. The receptors were gathered from an adult in good health. Both conserved end residues are part of each CDR3. A D gene is named only where the DNA matches it firmly. Where a row states a size, it is once, few, many or the class of an expanded clone; other rows omit it.

size: .; J: TRBJ2-1; V: TRBV25-1; D: .; DNA: TGTGCCAGCAGTGAGGGGTTATTAGTGTCCAATGAGCAGTTCTTC; CDR3: CASSEGLLVSNEQFF
size: .; J: TRBJ2-2; V: TRBV7-6; D: TRBD2; DNA: TGTGCCAGCAGCTCGACTAGCGGGGGGGTGTATACCGGGGAGCTGTTTTTT; CDR3: CASSSTSGGVYTGELFF
size: .; J: TRBJ1-2; V: TRBV13; D: .; DNA: TGTGCCAGCAGCGGTCGGGGACCGAACTATGGCTACACCTTC; CDR3: CASSGRGPNYGYTF
size: once; J: TRBJ2-1; V: TRBV5-1; D: TRBD1; DNA: TGCGCCAGCAGCCCAGGGGGACAGGGGGTTGGGAATGAGCAGTTCTTC; CDR3: CASSPGGQGVGNEQFF
size: .; J: TRBJ1-6; V: TRBV4-1; D: .; DNA: TGCGCCAGCAGCCAAATCAGGGAATATTCACCCCTCCACTTT; CDR3: CASSQIREYSPLHF
size: .; J: TRBJ2-5; V: TRBV5-1; D: .; DNA: TGCGCCAGCAGCTTGGCCCCAGGGGCACAAGAGACCCAGTACTTC; CDR3: CASSLAPGAQETQYF
size: .; J: TRBJ1-4; V: TRBV30; D: .; DNA: TGTGCCTGGAGCCCCCGGGTCGAGGAAAAACTGTTTTTT; CDR3: CAWSPRVEEKLFF
size: few; J: TRBJ1-3; V: TRBV13; D: .; DNA: TGTGCCAGCAGTTTTAGACAGAGCCTCTCTGGAAACACCATATATTTT; CDR3: CASSFRQSLSGNTIYF
size: few; J: TRBJ2-7; V: TRBV5-5; D: .; DNA: TGTGCCAGCAGCTTGGCCTTTTCCTACGAGCAGTACTTC; CDR3: CASSLAFSYEQYF
size: .; J: TRBJ2-1; V: TRBV5-6; D: TRBD2; DNA: TGTGCCAGCAGCTCTGGGACTAGCGGGGGGGTCTACAATGAGCAGTTCTTC; CDR3: CASSSGTSGGVYNEQFF
size: .; J: TRBJ1-1; V: TRBV6-1; D: .; DNA: TGTGCCAGCAGTGAAGCTAGGGGGGCTGAAGCTTTCTTT; CDR3: CASSEARGAEAFF
size: .; J: TRBJ2-2; V: TRBV20-1; D: .; DNA: TGCAGTGCTAGTGGAGTGGGGATGAACACCGGGGAGCTGTTTTTT; CDR3: CSASGVGMNTGELFF
size: .; J: TRBJ2-1; V: TRBV6-4; D: TRBD2; DNA: TGTGCCAGCAGTGACAACGGCGGGGGGGCCTTGAATGAGCAGTTCTTC; CDR3: CASSDNGGGALNEQFF
size: .; J: TRBJ2-1; V: TRBV6-5; D: .; DNA: TGTGCCAGCAGCTCCGGGACCAACTACAATGAGCAGTTCTTC; CDR3: CASSSGTNYNEQFF